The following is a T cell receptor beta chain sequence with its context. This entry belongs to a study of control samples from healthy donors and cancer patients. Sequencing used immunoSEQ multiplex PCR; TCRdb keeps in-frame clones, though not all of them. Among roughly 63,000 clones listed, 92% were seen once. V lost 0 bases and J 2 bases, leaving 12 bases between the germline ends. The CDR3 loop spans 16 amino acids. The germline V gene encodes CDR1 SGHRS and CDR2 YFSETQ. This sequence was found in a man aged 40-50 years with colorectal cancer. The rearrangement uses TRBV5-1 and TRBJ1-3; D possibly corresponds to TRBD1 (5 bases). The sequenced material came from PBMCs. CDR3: CASSLEGPLTGNTIYF. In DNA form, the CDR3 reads TGCGCCAGCAGCTTGGAGGGACCCCTAACTGGAAACACCATATATTTT.